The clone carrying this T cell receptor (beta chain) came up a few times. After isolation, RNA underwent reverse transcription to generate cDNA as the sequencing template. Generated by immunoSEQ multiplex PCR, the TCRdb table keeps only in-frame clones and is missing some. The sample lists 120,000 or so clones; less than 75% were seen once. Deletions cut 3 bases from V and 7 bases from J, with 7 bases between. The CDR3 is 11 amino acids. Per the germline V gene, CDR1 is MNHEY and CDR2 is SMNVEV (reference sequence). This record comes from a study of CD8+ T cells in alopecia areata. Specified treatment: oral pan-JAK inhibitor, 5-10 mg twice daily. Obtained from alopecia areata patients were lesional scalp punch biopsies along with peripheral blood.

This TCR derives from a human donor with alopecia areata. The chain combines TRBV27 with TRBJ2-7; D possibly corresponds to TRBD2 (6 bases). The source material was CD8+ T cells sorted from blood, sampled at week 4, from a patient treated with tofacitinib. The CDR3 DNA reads TGTGCCAGCAGTTTCGCGGGAGAGCAGTACTTC. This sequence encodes CASSFAGEQYF.